The clone carrying this TCR beta chain has only a few counts. Its target is not known. Since all of the isolated RNA was reverse transcribed, expressed TCRB transcripts were what got sequenced. Profiling relied on immunoSEQ multiplex PCR, and the TCRdb table lists in-frame clones only, not all of them. Altogether some 700,000 clones are present, about an eighth being singletons, with the ten largest covering approximately 0.022%. The V end was cut by 4 bases, the J end by 0 bases, with 5 bases between. This CDR3 contains 13 residues. Germline V gives CDR1 SGHNT, CDR2 YENEEA. This sample was taken from a study of beta chain features in type 1 diabetes. The study, taken as a whole, reports: Significant though moderate, a shortening of TCRB CDR3s appeared in all four CD4+ subsets of Type 1 diabetes patients.

Every single donor gave one heparinised blood draw, and these averaged approximately 120 mL. Material for sequencing was naive CD4+ T cells from blood. This TCR came from a man between 18 and 35 years old with type 1 diabetes. The rearrangement uses TRBV11-3 and TRBJ2-3; D call uncertain. DNA of the CDR3: TGTGCCAGCAGCTCCGACAGCACAGATACGCAGTATTTT. Translation: CASSSDSTDTQYF.